The rows below give T cell receptor beta chains drawn from one sample of a study of a mutant IDH1 vaccine in newly diagnosed glioma. Measured with immunoSEQ multiplex PCR; TCRdb has only the in-frame clones, and not every one. The sample includes approximately 52,000 clones, about 74% of them seen just once. The sample consisted of PBMCs, taken from a glioma patient treated with radiotherapy, temozolomide or both. These receptors were taken from a middle-aged woman with glioma. CDR3s include the opening cysteine and the closing phenylalanine or tryptophan. Each record gives: V gene, J gene, D gene, clone size, CDR3 protein, CDR3 DNA. A D gene is named only where the DNA matches it firmly. Size is omitted from some rows. Given values are once, few, many or a class for expanded clones.

>TRBV5-6|TRBJ1-1|.|.
CASSRPIPTTEAFF
TGTGCCAGCAGCCGTCCTATCCCTACCACTGAAGCTTTCTTT
>TRBV4-3|TRBJ1-4|.|.
CASSQDRGNEKLFF
TGCGCCAGCAGCCAAGATCGTGGTAATGAAAAACTGTTTTTT
>TRBV4-2|TRBJ2-7|TRBD1|.
CASSRPGQGNYEQYF
TGTGCCAGCAGCCGCCCGGGACAGGGAAACTACGAGCAGTACTTC
>TRBV7-8|TRBJ1-4|TRBD1|.
CASSPLVAGGGQGATNEKLFF
TGTGCCAGCAGCCCCCTGGTAGCGGGAGGAGGACAGGGGGCAACTAATGAAAAACTGTTTTTT
>TRBV29-1|TRBJ2-1|.|.
CSVGESSYNEQFF
TGCAGCGTGGGAGAGAGCTCCTACAATGAGCAGTTCTTC
>TRBV5-1|TRBJ1-4|.|few
CASSFGGGEKLFF
TGCGCCAGCAGTTTTGGGGGCGGTGAAAAACTGTTTTTT
>TRBV5-5|TRBJ1-5|.|.
CASTPGRNQPQHF
TGTGCCAGCACCCCAGGGCGCAATCAGCCCCAGCATTTT
>TRBV29-1|TRBJ2-7|.|.
CSAEDGGSDEQYF
TGCAGCGCCGAAGACGGGGGAAGCGACGAGCAGTACTTC
>TRBV6-6|TRBJ2-7|.|.
CASSYSNRGGGEQYF
TGTGCCAGCAGTTACTCGAATAGGGGCGGTGGGGAGCAGTACTTC
>TRBV30|TRBJ1-2|.|.
CAWSLRGAGGYTF
TGTGCCTGGAGTTTAAGGGGGGCGGGTGGCTACACCTTC
>TRBV15|TRBJ2-5|TRBD1|.
CATSSRDRGIQETQYF
TGTGCCACCAGCAGTAGGGACAGGGGTATCCAAGAGACCCAGTACTTC
>TRBV7-8|TRBJ2-1|TRBD2|.
CASSLGLAGGYNEQFF
TGTGCCAGCAGCCTGGGACTAGCGGGGGGTTACAATGAGCAGTTCTTC
>TRBV11-2|TRBJ1-1|TRBD1|.
CASSLGQGASAFF
TGTGCCAGCAGCTTAGGACAGGGGGCCTCAGCTTTCTTT
>TRBV29-1|TRBJ2-6|.|.
CSAEVYTSSGANVLTF
TGCAGCGCTGAAGTGTACACCAGCTCTGGGGCCAACGTCCTGACTTTC
>TRBV6-5|TRBJ1-1|.|.
CASSRPAGNTEAFF
TGTGCCAGCAGCCGCCCCGCCGGGAACACTGAAGCTTTCTTT
>TRBV9|TRBJ1-6|.|.
CASSKDPRSDNSPLHF
TGTGCCAGCAGCAAAGACCCCAGGTCTGATAATTCACCCCTCCACTTT
>TRBV5-6|TRBJ2-1|.|.
CASSLVGALKYNEQFF
TGTGCCAGCAGCTTGGTGGGGGCCCTTAAGTACAATGAGCAGTTCTTC
>TRBV6-6|TRBJ2-7|TRBD1|.
CASSLTGSYEQYF
TGTGCCAGCAGCCTGACAGGGTCCTACGAGCAGTACTTC
>TRBV10-3|TRBJ1-6|.|.
CAISGTANSPLHF
TGTGCCATCAGCGGGACGGCTAATTCACCCCTCCACTTT
>TRBV5-1|TRBJ2-1|TRBD2|.
CASSLEASGRTYNEQFF
TGCGCCAGCAGCTTGGAGGCTAGCGGGCGGACCTACAATGAGCAGTTCTTC
>TRBV15|TRBJ1-2|TRBD1|.
CATSREGTGVDGYTF
TGTGCCACCAGCAGAGAAGGGACAGGGGTCGATGGCTACACCTTC
>TRBV4-2|TRBJ2-2|.|.
CASSQDGGTGELFF
TGTGCCAGCAGCCAAGACGGGGGAACCGGGGAGCTGTTTTTT
>TRBV19|TRBJ2-7|TRBD2|.
CASSKKTSGGFYEQYF
TGTGCCAGTAGTAAAAAGACTAGCGGGGGTTTCTACGAGCAGTACTTC
>TRBV7-2|TRBJ2-5|TRBD2|few
CASSLVTRGGETQYF
TGTGCCAGCAGCTTAGTAACGCGGGGAGGGGAGACCCAGTACTTC
>TRBV5-1|TRBJ1-1|TRBD1|.
CASRAGTGATEAFF
TGCGCCAGCAGGGCCGGGACAGGGGCTACTGAAGCTTTCTTT
>TRBV7-8|TRBJ2-2|.|.
CASSYGTTEAGELFF
TGTGCCAGCAGCTATGGGACAACGGAAGCCGGGGAGCTGTTTTTT
>TRBV7-2|TRBJ1-5|.|once
CASSLRLGLSQPQHF
TGTGCCAGCAGCTTACGATTAGGGTTAAGTCAGCCCCAGCATTTT
>TRBV29-1|TRBJ1-1|TRBD1|.
CSVLTGGNTEAFF
TGCAGCGTCCTGACAGGGGGCAACACTGAAGCTTTCTTT
>TRBV5-1|TRBJ1-1|TRBD1|.
CASSLAGQGGTEAFF
TGCGCCAGCAGCTTGGCCGGACAGGGGGGGACTGAAGCTTTCTTT
>TRBV5-1|TRBJ2-3|TRBD2|.
CASSLAGGASSTDTQYF
TGCGCCAGCAGCTTGGCCGGGGGGGCCTCTAGCACAGATACGCAGTATTTT
>TRBV2|TRBJ2-3|TRBD1|.
CASSPRDRGTDTQYF
TGTGCCAGCAGTCCCCGGGACAGGGGGACAGATACGCAGTATTTT
>TRBV2|TRBJ1-5|.|.
CASSERSGTQLTF
TGTGCCAGCAGTGAACGGAGTGGGACCCAACTTACCTTT
>TRBV5-4|TRBJ1-4|.|.
CASSLETATNEKLFF
TGTGCCAGCAGCTTGGAGACAGCAACTAATGAAAAACTGTTTTTT
>TRBV10-1|TRBJ2-7|TRBD1|.
CARPGDSESYEQYF
TGCGCCAGGCCCGGGGACAGTGAGTCCTACGAGCAGTACTTC
>TRBV11-2|TRBJ1-2|TRBD1|.
CASTPLGGRGIYGYTF
TGTGCCAGCACCCCCCTAGGGGGCCGGGGGATCTATGGCTACACCTTC
>TRBV14|TRBJ2-5|TRBD1|.
CASTSGTGRQETQYF
TGTGCCAGCACCTCCGGGACAGGCCGCCAAGAGACCCAGTACTTC